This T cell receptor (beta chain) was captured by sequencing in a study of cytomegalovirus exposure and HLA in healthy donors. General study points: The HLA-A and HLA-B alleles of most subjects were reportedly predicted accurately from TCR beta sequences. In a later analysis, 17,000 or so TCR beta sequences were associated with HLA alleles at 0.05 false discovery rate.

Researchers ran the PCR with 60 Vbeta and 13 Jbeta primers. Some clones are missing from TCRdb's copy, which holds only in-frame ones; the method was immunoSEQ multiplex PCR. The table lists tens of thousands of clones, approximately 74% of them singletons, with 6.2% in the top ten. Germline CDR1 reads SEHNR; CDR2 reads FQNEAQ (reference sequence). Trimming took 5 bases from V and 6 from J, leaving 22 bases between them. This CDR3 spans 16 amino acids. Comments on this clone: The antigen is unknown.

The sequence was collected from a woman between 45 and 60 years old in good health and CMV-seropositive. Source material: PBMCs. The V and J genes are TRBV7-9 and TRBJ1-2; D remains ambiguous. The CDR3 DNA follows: TGTGCCAGCAGCCAAATGAGCAGGTGGGAGGTTGATGGCTACACCTTC. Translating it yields CASSQMSRWEVDGYTF.